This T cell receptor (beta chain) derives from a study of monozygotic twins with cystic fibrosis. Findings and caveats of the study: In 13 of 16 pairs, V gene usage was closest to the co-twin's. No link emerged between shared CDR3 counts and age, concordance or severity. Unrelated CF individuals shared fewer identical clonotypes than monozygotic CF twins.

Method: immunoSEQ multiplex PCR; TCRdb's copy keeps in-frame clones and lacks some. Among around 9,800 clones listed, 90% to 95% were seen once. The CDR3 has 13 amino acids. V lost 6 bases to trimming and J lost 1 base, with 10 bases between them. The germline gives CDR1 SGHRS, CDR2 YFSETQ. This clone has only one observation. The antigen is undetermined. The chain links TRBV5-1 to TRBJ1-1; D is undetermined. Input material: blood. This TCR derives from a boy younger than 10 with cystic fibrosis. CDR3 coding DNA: TGCGCCAGCACCCAGGAGGCGAACACTGAAGCTTTCTTT. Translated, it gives CASTQEANTEAFF.